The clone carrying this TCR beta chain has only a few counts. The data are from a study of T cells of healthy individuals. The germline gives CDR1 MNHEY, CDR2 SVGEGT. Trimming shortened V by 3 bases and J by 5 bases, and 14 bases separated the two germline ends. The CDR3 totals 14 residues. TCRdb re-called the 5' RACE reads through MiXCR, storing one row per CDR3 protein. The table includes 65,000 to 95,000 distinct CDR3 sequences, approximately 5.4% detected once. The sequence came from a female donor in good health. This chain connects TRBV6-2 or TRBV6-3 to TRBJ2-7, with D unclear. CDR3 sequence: CASSYYAQANEQYF. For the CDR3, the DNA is TGTGCCAGCAGTTATTACGCGCAGGCCAACGAGCAGTACTTC.